This T cell receptor beta chain was captured by sequencing in a study of Graves' ophthalmopathy and Graves' hyperthyroidism. The CDR3 length is 16 residues. Trimming cost V 5 bases and J 2 bases, with 18 bases left between them. CDR1 SGHTA and CDR2 FQGNSA come from the germline V gene. Scientists amplified the TCR beta CDR3 regions from RNA transcripts. First-round RT-PCR relied on HTBI primers, and a second-round multiplex PCR came next. A single record per CDR3 protein comes from TCRdb applying MiXCR to the multiplex PCR reads. The table records 300,000 to 400,000 distinct CDR3 sequences, about 17% of them present only once.

The chain links TRBV7-2 to TRBJ1-2; maybe TRBD1 (6 bases). This receptor was obtained from an adult man with Graves' ophthalmopathy. Material: peripheral blood. The CDR3 protein is CASSLRLGGTNYGYTF. The DNA of the CDR3 is TGTGCCAGCAGCCTAAGGCTAGGGGGGACGAACTATGGCTACACCTTC.